This T cell receptor beta chain was sequenced for a study of shared clonotypes between healthy human individuals. Broader study findings: Sampling was confined to blood; repertoires within tissues likely differ.

Several immunoSEQ plates received, in even portions, the genomic DNA of each subset. The data were produced by immunoSEQ multiplex PCR, yet TCRdb's version contains in-frame clones alone and is incomplete. The repertoire includes hundreds of thousands of clones, around 76% of them detected once, and 12% sits in the top ten. This CDR3 region has 14 residues. The ends were cut back, 7 bases at V and 2 bases at J, with 12 bases in the middle. Germline V gene sequence: CDR1 LNHDA, CDR2 SQIVND (reference sequence). As to this clone: The antigen is unknown.

The clonotype originates from a woman aged 40 to 55 in good health. Some clones in this sample may be carry-over from other donors' samples. This chain joins TRBV19 and TRBJ2-4; D assignment may be TRBD1 or TRBD2 (5 bases each). Sequencing input: PBMCs. The CDR3 protein is CASNRDVTKNIQYF. The CDR3 bases are TGTGCCAGTAATAGGGACGTAACCAAAAACATTCAGTACTTC.